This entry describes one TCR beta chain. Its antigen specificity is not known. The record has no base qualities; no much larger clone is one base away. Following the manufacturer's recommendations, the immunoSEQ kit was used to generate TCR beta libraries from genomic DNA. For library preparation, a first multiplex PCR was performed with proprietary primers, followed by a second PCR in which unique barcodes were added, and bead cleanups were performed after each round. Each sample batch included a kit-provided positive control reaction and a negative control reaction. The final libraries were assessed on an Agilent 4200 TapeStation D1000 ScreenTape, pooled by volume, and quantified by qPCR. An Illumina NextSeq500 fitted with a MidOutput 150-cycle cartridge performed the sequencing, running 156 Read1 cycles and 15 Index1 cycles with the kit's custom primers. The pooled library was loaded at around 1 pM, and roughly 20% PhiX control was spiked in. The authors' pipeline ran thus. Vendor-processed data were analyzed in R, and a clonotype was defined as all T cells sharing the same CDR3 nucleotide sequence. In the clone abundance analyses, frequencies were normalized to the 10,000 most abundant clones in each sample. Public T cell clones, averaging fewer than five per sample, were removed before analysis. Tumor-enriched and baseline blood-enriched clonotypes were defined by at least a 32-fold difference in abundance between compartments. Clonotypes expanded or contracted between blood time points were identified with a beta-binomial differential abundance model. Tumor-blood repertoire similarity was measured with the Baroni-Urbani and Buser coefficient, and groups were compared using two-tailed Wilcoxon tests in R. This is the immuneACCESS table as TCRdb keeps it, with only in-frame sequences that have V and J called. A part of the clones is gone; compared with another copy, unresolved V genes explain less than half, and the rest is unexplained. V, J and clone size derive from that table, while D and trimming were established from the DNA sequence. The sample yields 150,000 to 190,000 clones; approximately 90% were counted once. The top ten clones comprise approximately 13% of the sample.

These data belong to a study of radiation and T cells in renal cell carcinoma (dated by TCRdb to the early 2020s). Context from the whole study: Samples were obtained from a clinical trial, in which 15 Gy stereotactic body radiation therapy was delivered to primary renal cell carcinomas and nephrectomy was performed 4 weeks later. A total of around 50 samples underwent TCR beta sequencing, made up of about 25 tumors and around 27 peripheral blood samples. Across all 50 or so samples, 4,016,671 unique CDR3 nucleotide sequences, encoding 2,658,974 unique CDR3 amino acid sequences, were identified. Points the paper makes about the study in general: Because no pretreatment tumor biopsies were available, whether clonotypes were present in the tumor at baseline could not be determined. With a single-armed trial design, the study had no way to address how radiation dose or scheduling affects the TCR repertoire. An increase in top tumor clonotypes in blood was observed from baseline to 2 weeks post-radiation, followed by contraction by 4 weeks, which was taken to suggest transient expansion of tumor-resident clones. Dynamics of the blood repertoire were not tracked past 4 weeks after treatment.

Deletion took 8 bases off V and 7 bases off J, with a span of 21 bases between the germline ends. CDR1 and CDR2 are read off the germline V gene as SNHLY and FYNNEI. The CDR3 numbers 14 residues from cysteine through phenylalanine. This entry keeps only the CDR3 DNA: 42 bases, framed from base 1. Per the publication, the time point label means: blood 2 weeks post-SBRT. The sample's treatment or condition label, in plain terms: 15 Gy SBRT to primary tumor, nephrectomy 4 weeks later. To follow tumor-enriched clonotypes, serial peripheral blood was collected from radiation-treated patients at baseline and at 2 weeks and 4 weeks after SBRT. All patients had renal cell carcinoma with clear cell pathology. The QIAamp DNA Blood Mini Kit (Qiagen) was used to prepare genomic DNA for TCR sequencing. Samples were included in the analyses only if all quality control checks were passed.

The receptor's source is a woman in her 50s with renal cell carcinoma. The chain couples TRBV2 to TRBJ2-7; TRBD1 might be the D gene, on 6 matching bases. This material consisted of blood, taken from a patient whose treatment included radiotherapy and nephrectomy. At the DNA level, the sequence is TGTGCCAGCCGAACCAGAGCAGGGGTGGGGGAGCAGTACTTC. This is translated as CASRTRAGVGEQYF.